This TCR beta chain came from a study of cytomegalovirus exposure and HLA in healthy donors. The junction had 6 bases not matched to a gene; V was cut back by 0 bases and J by 5 bases. Germline V CDR1 and CDR2: SGHRS, YFSETQ. This CDR3 spans 15 amino acids. The PCR ran on 60 Vbeta and 13 Jbeta primers. Profiled with immunoSEQ multiplex PCR; TCRdb holds only in-frame clones, not every one. This sample has 80,000 to 130,000 clones; more than 75% occur once, and the top ten carry under 5%. The rearrangement links TRBV5-1 to TRBJ1-2, with 8 bases that match TRBD1. The sample consisted of PBMCs. The source is a woman in her forties or fifties in good health and CMV-seropositive. The CDR3, as DNA: TGCGCCAGCAGCTTGGGGACAGGGACCGGGTATGGCTACACCTTC. Encoded protein: CASSLGTGTGYGYTF.